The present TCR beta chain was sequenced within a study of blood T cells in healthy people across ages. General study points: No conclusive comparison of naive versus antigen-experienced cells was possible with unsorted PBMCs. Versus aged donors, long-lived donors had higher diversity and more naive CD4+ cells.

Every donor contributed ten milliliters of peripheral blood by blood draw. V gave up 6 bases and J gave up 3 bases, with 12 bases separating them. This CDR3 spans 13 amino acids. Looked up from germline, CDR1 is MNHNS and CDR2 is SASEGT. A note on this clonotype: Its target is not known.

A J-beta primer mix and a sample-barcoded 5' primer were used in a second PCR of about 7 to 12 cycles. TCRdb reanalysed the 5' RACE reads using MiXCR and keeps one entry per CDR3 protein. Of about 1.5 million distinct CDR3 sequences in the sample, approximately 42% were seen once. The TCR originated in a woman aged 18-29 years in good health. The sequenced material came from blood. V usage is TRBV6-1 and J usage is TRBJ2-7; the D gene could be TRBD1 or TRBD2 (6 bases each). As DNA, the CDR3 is TGTGCCAGCAGACAGGGAGGCCACTACGAGCAGTACTTC. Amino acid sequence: CASRQGGHYEQYF.